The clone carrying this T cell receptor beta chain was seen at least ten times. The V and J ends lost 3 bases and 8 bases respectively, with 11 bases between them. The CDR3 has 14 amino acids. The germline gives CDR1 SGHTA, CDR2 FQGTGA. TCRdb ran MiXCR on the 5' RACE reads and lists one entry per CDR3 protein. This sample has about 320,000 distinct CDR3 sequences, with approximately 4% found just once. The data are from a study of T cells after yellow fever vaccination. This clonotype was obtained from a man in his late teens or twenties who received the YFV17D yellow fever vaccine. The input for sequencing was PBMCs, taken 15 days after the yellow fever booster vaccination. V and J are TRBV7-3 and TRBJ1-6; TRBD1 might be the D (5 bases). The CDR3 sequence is CASSFGREDSPLHF. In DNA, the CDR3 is TGTGCCAGCAGCTTTGGCAGGGAGGATTCACCCCTCCACTTT.